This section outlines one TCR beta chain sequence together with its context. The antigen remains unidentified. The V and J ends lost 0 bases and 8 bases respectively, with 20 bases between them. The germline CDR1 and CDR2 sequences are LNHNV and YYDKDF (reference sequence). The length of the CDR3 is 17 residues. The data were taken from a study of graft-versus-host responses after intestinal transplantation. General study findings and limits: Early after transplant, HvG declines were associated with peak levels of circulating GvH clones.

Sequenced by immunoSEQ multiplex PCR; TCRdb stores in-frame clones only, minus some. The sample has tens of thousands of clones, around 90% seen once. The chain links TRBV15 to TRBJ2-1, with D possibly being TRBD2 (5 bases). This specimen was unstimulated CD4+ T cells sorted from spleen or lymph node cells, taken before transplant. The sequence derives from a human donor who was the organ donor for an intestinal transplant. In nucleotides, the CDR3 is TGTGCCACCAGCAGAGATTATAGTGGGGAAGGGAGCTATGAGCAGTTCTTC. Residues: CATSRDYSGEGSYEQFF.